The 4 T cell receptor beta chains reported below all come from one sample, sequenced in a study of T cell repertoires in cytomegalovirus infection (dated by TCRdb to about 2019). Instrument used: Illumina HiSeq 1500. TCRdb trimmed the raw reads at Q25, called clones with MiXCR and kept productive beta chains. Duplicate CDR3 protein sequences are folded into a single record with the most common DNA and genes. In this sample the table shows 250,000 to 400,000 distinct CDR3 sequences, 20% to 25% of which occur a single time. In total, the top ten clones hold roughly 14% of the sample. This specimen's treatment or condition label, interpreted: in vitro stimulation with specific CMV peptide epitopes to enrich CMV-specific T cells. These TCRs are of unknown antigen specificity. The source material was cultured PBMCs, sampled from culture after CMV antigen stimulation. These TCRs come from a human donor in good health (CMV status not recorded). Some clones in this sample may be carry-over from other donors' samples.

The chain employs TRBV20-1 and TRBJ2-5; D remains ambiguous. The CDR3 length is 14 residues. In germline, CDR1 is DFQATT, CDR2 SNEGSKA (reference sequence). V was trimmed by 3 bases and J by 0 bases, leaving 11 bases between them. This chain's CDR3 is CSASTVVDQETQYF. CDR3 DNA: TGCAGTGCTAGTACAGTGGTCGACCAAGAGACCCAGTACTTC.

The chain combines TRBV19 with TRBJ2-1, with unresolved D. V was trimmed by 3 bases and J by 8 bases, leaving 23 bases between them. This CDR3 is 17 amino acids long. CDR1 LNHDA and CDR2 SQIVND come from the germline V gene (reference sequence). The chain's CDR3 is CASSISFSGLAAHEQFF. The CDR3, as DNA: TGTGCCAGTAGTATCTCCTTTTCGGGCCTCGCAGCCCATGAGCAGTTCTTC.

The CDR3 region is CATRAEAKNTEAFF. CDR3 in DNA: TGCGCCACGAGGGCCGAGGCAAAGAACACTGAAGCTTTCTTT. The chain employs TRBV10-2 and TRBJ1-1; D ambiguous. Per the germline V gene, CDR1 is WSHSY and CDR2 is SAAADI. The CDR3 is 14 amino acids. Trimming cost V 10 bases and J 1 base, with 16 bases left between them.

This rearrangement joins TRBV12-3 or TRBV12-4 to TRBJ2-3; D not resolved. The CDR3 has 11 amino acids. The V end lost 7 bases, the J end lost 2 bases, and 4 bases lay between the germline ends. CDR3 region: CASTNTDTQYF. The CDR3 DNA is TGTGCCAGCACCAACACAGATACGCAGTATTTT.